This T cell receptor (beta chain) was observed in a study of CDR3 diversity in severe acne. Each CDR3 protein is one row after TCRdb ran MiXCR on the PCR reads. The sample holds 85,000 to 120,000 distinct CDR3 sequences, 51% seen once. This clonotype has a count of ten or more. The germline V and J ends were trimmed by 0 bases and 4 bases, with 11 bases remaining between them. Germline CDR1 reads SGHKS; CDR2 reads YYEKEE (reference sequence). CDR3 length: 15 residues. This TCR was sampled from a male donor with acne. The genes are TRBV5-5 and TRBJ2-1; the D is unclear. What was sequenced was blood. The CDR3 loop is CASSLVTSLYNEQFF. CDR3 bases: TGTGCCAGCAGCTTGGTTACAAGTCTTTACAATGAGCAGTTCTTC.